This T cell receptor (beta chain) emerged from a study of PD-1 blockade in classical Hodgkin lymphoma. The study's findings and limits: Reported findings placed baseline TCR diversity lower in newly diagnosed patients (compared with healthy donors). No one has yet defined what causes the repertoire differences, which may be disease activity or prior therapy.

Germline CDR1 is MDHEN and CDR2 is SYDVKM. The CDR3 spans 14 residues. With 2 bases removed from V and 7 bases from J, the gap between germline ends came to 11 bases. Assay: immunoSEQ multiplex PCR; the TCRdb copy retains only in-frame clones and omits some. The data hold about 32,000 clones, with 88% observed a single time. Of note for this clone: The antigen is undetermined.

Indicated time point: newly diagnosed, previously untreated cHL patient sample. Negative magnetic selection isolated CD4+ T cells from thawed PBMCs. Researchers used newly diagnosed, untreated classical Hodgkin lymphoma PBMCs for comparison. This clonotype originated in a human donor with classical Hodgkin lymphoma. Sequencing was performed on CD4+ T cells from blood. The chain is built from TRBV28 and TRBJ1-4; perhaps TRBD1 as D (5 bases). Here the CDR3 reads CASSLGGRGEKLFF. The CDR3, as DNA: TGTGCCAGCAGTTTAGGGGGAAGGGGTGAAAAACTGTTTTTT.